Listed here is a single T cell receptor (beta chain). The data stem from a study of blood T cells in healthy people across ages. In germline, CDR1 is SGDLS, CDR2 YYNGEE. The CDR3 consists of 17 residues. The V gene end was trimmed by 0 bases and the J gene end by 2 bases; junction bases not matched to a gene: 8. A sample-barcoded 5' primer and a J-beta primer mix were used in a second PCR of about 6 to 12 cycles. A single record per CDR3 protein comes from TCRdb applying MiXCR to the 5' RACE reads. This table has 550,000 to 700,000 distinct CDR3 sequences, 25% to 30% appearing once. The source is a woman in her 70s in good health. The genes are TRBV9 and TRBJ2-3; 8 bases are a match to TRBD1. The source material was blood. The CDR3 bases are TGTGCCAGCAGCGTAGCTCCGGCAGGGGGCCTCACAGATACGCAGTATTTT. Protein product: CASSVAPAGGLTDTQYF.